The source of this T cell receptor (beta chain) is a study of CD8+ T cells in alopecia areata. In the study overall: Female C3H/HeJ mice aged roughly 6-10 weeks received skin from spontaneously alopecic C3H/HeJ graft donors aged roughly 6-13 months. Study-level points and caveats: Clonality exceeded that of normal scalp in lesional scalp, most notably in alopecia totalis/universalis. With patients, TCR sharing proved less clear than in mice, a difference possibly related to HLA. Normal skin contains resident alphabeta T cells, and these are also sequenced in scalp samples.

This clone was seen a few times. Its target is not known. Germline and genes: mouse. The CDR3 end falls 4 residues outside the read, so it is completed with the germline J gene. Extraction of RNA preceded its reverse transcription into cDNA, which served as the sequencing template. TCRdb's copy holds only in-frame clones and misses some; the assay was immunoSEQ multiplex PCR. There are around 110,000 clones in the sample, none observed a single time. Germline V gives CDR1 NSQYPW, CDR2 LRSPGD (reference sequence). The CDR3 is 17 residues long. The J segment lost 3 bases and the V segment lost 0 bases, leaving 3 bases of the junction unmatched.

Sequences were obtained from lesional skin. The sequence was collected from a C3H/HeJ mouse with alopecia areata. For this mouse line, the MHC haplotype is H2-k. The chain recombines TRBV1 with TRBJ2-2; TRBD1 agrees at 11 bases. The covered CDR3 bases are TGCACCTGCAGTGCAGAAAGGACAGGGGGCGACACCGGG. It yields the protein CTCSAERTGGDTG. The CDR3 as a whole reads CTCSAERTGGDTGQLYF.